The T cell receptor beta chain under discussion was sequenced for a study of tumor and adjacent non-tumor tissue in lung cancer. Overall study context: Stage I to III disease affected roughly 10 men and 5 women aged roughly 31 to 76. Some 4.1 million productive TCRbeta reads were obtained per sample on average. General study points: Patients with more diverse tumor TCRs had worse survival. Significantly higher TCR diversity was found in tumor than normal lung.

With regard to this clonotype: What it binds is not known.

Three rounds of nested PCR, following a modified ARM-PCR protocol, produced the TCRbeta library. TCRdb reanalysed the multiplex PCR reads using MiXCR and keeps one entry per CDR3 protein. The table has more than 75,000 distinct CDR3 sequences, less than 85% seen once. This CDR3 comprises 16 residues. Trimming took 6 bases from V and 3 from J, leaving 17 bases between them. The germline gives CDR1 KGHSH, CDR2 LQKENI. No cell sorting was done before RNA was extracted from the tissue. Distant lung tissue was collected more than 3 cm away from the tumor edge. The sequenced material came from distant non-tumor lung tissue. The rearrangement uses TRBV18 and TRBJ2-2, with D possibly being TRBD1 (7 bases). The origin of this receptor is a man aged 55-75 years with small cell lung cancer. The CDR3 nucleotides are TGTGCCAGCTCCATGAGACAGGGAGGATACACCGGGGAGCTGTTTTTT. Translating it yields CASSMRQGGYTGELFF.